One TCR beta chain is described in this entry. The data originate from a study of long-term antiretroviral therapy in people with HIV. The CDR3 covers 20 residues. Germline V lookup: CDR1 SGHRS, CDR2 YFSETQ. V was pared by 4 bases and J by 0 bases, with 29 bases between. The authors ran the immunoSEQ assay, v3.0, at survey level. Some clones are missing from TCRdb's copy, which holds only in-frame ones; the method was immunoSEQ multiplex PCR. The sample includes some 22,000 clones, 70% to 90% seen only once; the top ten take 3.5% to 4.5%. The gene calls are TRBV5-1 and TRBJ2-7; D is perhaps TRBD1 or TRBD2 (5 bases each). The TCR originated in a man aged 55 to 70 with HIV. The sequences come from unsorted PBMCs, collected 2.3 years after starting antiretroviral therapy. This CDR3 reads CASSAWGRRAPGLSSYEQYF. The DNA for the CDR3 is TGCGCCAGCAGCGCCTGGGGCAGGCGGGCCCCAGGTTTGAGCTCCTACGAGCAGTACTTC.